The rows below give T cell receptor beta chains drawn from one sample of a study of cytomegalovirus exposure and HLA in healthy donors. Generated by immunoSEQ multiplex PCR, the TCRdb table keeps only in-frame clones and is missing some. The table has 130,000 or so clones, approximately 88% seen once; the top ten hold roughly 0.53%. The material sequenced was PBMCs. These receptors were taken from a woman in her forties in good health and CMV-seronegative. Each CDR3 is given with its conserved first and last residue. D genes are given only for firm matches. Clone size is not always given. Where it is, it says once, few, many or a class for expanded clones.

18	.	.	TRBV6-1	TRBJ1-4	CASSVTPTQRIFGEKLFF	TGTGCCAGCAGTGTAACCCCCACACAGAGAATTTTTGGTGAAAAACTGTTTTTT
15	.	.	TRBV12-2	TRBJ1-3	CASRSNRYGGNTIYF	TGTGCAAGTCGCTCTAACCGGTATGGTGGAAACACCATATATTTT
12	.	.	TRBV2	TRBJ2-3	CASSLTTDTQYF	TGTGCCAGCTCCCTAACCACAGATACGCAGTATTTT
15	.	.	TRBV7-9	TRBJ2-5	CASSLGGLRQETQYF	TGTGCCAGCAGCTTAGGGGGACTCCGACAAGAGACCCAGTACTTC
17	TRBD2	.	TRBV11-2	TRBJ2-5	CASSLRLAGGPRKTQYF	TGTGCCAGCAGCTTAAGGCTAGCGGGAGGGCCCAGGAAGACCCAGTACTTC
14	TRBD2	.	TRBV6-5	TRBJ2-7	CASSWRGSSYEQYF	TGTGCCAGCAGTTGGCGGGGGAGCTCCTACGAGCAGTACTTC
14	TRBD1	.	TRBV2	TRBJ1-5	CASSMGQILPPQHF	TGTGCCAGCAGTATGGGACAGATTCTCCCGCCCCAGCATTTT
13	.	.	TRBV14	TRBJ1-5	CASSQYGDQPQHF	TGTGCCAGCAGCCAATACGGGGATCAGCCCCAGCATTTT
12	.	.	TRBV6-1	TRBJ2-1	CASTTPYNEQFF	TGTGCCAGCACGACACCTTACAATGAGCAGTTCTTC
14	.	.	TRBV6-5	TRBJ2-3	CASSSGNPTDTQYF	TGTGCCAGCAGTTCGGGGAACCCCACAGATACGCAGTATTTT
14	TRBD1	.	TRBV6-6	TRBJ1-1	CASSSQGGDTEAFF	TGTGCCAGCAGTTCACAGGGGGGCGACACTGAAGCTTTCTTT
15	.	.	TRBV7-2	TRBJ2-1	CASSFSGVGYNEQFF	TGTGCCAGCAGCTTTAGCGGCGTCGGGTACAATGAGCAGTTCTTC
16	TRBD2	.	TRBV4-2	TRBJ2-3	CASSHRTSETTDTQYF	TGTGCCAGCAGCCACCGCACTAGCGAGACTACAGATACGCAGTATTTT
13	TRBD1	.	TRBV29-1	TRBJ2-7	CSVSTTGAYEQYF	TGCAGCGTTTCTACGACAGGGGCCTACGAGCAGTACTTC
13	.	.	TRBV11-3	TRBJ1-1	CASSSTGAGEAFF	TGTGCCAGCAGCTCGACAGGAGCAGGTGAAGCTTTCTTT
15	.	once	TRBV6-4	TRBJ2-5	CASSATVSSQETQYF	TGTGCCAGCAGCGCCACAGTGTCCAGCCAGGAGACCCAGTACTTC
15	.	.	TRBV19	TRBJ1-6	CASTQAPHPDSPLHF	TGTGCCAGTACACAGGCACCTCATCCTGATTCACCCCTCCACTTT
17	.	.	TRBV6-1	TRBJ1-1	CASSDPGSPEGGTEAFF	TGTGCCAGCAGTGATCCCGGGAGTCCCGAGGGGGGGACTGAAGCTTTCTTT
15	.	.	TRBV4-1	TRBJ2-1	CASSSTKGVEDEQFF	TGCGCCAGCAGCAGCACCAAGGGAGTCGAAGATGAGCAGTTCTTC
14	TRBD1	.	TRBV29-1	TRBJ1-2	CSVSLRDSVYGYTF	TGCAGCGTTAGTTTACGGGACAGTGTCTATGGCTACACCTTC
14	.	.	TRBV11-2	TRBJ2-7	CASSLRRNSYEQYF	TGTGCCAGCAGCCTCCGGAGAAACTCCTACGAGCAGTACTTC
13	.	.	TRBV10-1	TRBJ2-3	CASSRSSTDTQYF	TGCGCCAGCAGCAGGTCTAGCACAGATACGCAGTATTTT
14	TRBD2	.	TRBV2	TRBJ2-5	CASSPLAGVETQYF	TGTGCCAGCAGTCCACTAGCGGGGGTAGAGACCCAGTACTTC
19	TRBD2	.	TRBV7-8	TRBJ2-6	CASSLARAGEVYGANVLTF	TGTGCCAGCAGCTTAGCTAGAGCGGGGGAGGTCTATGGGGCCAACGTCCTGACTTTC
14	.	.	TRBV7-8	TRBJ2-1	CASSLAVGDNEQFF	TGTGCCAGCAGCTTAGCGGTAGGGGACAATGAGCAGTTCTTC
15	.	.	TRBV6-5	TRBJ1-2	CASRSGAMANYGYTF	TGTGCCAGCCGTTCTGGGGCTATGGCTAACTATGGCTACACCTTC
16	TRBD2	.	TRBV30	TRBJ2-7	CAWSFESGASSYEQYF	TGTGCCTGGAGTTTCGAGAGCGGGGCTAGCTCCTACGAGCAGTACTTC
15	.	once	TRBV2	TRBJ1-5	CASTPWAGGNQPQHF	TGTGCCAGTACGCCCTGGGCAGGGGGCAATCAGCCCCAGCATTTT
13	.	.	TRBV5-1	TRBJ2-1	CASEELGQNEQFF	TGCGCCAGCGAGGAACTTGGCCAAAATGAGCAGTTCTTC
16	TRBD2	.	TRBV5-8	TRBJ2-1	CASSMLTSGSYNEQFF	TGTGCCAGCAGCATGCTTACTAGCGGGAGCTACAATGAGCAGTTCTTC
16	TRBD1	.	TRBV5-6	TRBJ2-2	CASSSGDRDGTGELFF	TGTGCCAGCAGCTCGGGGGACAGGGACGGCACCGGGGAGCTGTTTTTT
15	.	.	TRBV16	TRBJ1-3	CASSQGHNSGNTIYF	TGTGCCAGCAGCCAAGGACACAACTCTGGAAACACCATATATTTT
18	TRBD2	once	TRBV10-3	TRBJ2-3	CAISEMPGLAGGEDTQYF	TGTGCCATCAGTGAGATGCCGGGACTAGCGGGAGGTGAGGATACGCAGTATTTT
16	TRBD2	.	TRBV5-1	TRBJ2-3	CASSLAGASGADTQYF	TGCGCCAGCAGCTTGGCCGGCGCTAGCGGCGCAGATACGCAGTATTTT
17	TRBD2	.	TRBV5-1	TRBJ2-1	CASRLAGAEVGYNEQFF	TGCGCCAGCAGACTAGCGGGAGCTGAGGTAGGCTACAATGAGCAGTTCTTC
15	TRBD2	once	TRBV4-1	TRBJ2-5	CASSQGPLAGNTRYF	TGCGCCAGCAGCCAAGGTCCACTAGCGGGAAATACGAGGTACTTC
16	TRBD2	once	TRBV5-1	TRBJ2-1	CASSLDAGEEYNEQFF	TGCGCCAGCAGCTTGGATGCGGGAGAGGAATACAATGAGCAGTTCTTC
11	.	.	TRBV7-9	TRBJ2-7	CASSLDGEQYF	TGTGCCAGCAGCTTAGACGGCGAGCAGTACTTC
15	.	.	TRBV5-1	TRBJ2-5	CASSLDVGPQETQYF	TGCGCCAGCAGCTTGGATGTGGGCCCCCAAGAGACCCAGTACTTC
13	TRBD1	.	TRBV5-6	TRBJ1-2	CASSSNRGNGYTF	TGTGCCAGCAGCTCAAACAGGGGAAATGGCTACACCTTC
15	.	.	TRBV9	TRBJ2-5	CASSVGQVWEETQYF	TGTGCCAGCAGCGTAGGGCAGGTCTGGGAGGAGACCCAGTACTTC
13	.	few	TRBV5-1	TRBJ1-1	CASSFNRQNEAFF	TGCGCCAGCAGCTTTAACAGGCAAAATGAAGCTTTCTTT
17	TRBD2	.	TRBV9	TRBJ2-3	CASSVGTSHDIVYTQYF	TGTGCCAGCAGTGTAGGGACTAGCCACGATATCGTATATACGCAGTATTTT
14	.	.	TRBV4-2	TRBJ2-7	CASSHDTGYYEQYF	TGTGCCAGCAGCCATGACACAGGGTACTACGAGCAGTACTTC
15	TRBD1	.	TRBV7-8	TRBJ1-2	CASSLARLDRDGYTF	TGTGCCAGCAGCTTAGCGAGGCTGGACAGGGATGGCTACACCTTC
15	.	few	TRBV11-3	TRBJ1-1	CASTAAKLGYTEAFF	TGTGCCAGCACCGCGGCCAAGCTTGGGTACACTGAAGCTTTCTTT
15	TRBD1	.	TRBV4-1	TRBJ1-3	CASSPTGAERNTIYF	TGCGCCAGCAGCCCAACAGGGGCGGAAAGGAACACCATATATTTT
15	.	.	TRBV18	TRBJ2-7	CASSIQGSGSYEQYF	TGTGCCAGCTCAATACAGGGATCCGGGTCCTACGAGCAGTACTTC
13	.	.	TRBV5-1	TRBJ2-6	CASAVGGANVLTF	TGCGCCAGCGCGGTAGGAGGGGCCAACGTCCTGACTTTC
14	.	.	TRBV18	TRBJ1-4	CASSPTGFGEKLFF	TGTGCCAGCTCACCAACAGGGTTTGGGGAAAAACTGTTTTTT